A single sample is the source of the 3 T cell receptor beta chains below, sequenced in a study of human T cells and chemical hapten exposure. Time point meaning: patch test 1, 2 weeks after DPC sensitization. Treatment denoted: therapeutic diphenylcyclopropenone sensitization with weekly scalp DPC. One entry per CDR3 protein results from TCRdb running MiXCR on the RACE reads. The table includes tens of thousands of distinct CDR3 sequences, 10% detected once. Sequencing was performed on whole blood, taken in connection with sensitization to the hapten diphenylcyclopropenone (DPC). The receptors were gathered from a woman between 45 and 65 years old with alopecia areata. Some clones in this sample may be carry-over from other donors' samples.

The chain has TRBV28 and TRBJ2-7; TRBD2 agrees at 10 bases. V was clipped by 7 bases and J by 5 bases; unmatched bases: 8. The germline V gene has CDR1 MDHEN and CDR2 SYDVKM. CDR3 length equals 14 residues. The CDR3 DNA is TGTGCCAGCACATTCAGCGGGAGGGCCAACGAGCAGTACTTC. It encodes CASTFSGRANEQYF.

This clonotype was counted only a few times. The chain couples TRBV7-8 to TRBJ1-1; 7 nucleotides match TRBD1. Germline values: CDR1 SGHVS, CDR2 FQNEAQ. This CDR3 has 15 amino acids. J lost 0 bases, V lost 5 bases, and 6 bases had no gene match. The CDR3 loop is CASSGGTALNTEAFF. CDR3 DNA: TGTGCCAGCAGCGGGGGGACAGCACTGAACACTGAAGCTTTCTTT.

This clonotype has ten or more counts. This chain uses TRBV28 with TRBJ2-7; a possible D gene is TRBD2 (5 bases). Trimming shortened V by 6 bases and J by 1 base, and 10 bases separated the two germline ends. The CDR3 consists of 13 residues. Germline V gene data show CDR1 as MDHEN and CDR2 as SYDVKM. CDR3 bases: TGTGCCAGCAGCCGGGAACCTTCCTACGAGCAGTACTTC. Translated: CASSREPSYEQYF.